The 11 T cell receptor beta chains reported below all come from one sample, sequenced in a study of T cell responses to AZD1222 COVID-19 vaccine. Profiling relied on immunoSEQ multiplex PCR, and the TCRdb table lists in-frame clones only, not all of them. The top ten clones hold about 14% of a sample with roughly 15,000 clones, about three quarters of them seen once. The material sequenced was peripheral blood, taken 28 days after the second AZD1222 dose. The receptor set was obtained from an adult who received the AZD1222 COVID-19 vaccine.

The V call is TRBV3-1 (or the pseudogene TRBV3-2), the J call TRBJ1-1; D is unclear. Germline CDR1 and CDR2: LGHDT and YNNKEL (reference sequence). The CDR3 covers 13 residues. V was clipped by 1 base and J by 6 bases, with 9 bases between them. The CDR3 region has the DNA TGTGCCAGCAGCCAAGGGCCGGCAGCTGAAGCTTTCTTT. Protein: CASSQGPAAEAFF.

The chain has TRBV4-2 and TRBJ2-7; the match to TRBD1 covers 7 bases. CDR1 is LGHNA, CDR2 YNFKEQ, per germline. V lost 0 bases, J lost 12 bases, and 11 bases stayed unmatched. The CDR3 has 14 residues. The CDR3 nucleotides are TGTGCCAGCAGCCAAGACCGGGACAGCCACGAATGGTACTTC. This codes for CASSQDRDSHEWYF.

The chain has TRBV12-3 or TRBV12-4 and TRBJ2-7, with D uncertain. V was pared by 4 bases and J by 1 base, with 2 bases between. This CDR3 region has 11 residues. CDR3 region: CASSSSYEQYF. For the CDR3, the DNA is TGTGCCAGCAGTTCATCCTACGAGCAGTACTTC.

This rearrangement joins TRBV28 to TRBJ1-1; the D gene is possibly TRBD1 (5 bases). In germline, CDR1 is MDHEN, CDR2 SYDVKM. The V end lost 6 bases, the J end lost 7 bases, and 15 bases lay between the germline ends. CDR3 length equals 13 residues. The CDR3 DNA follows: TGTGCCAGCAGCCCCGGGACCGATTTTGAAGCTTTCTTT. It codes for CASSPGTDFEAFF.

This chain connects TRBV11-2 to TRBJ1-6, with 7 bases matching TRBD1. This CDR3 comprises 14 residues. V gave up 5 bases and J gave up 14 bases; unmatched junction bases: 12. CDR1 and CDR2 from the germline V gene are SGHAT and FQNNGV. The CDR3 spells CASSPDGTVRSLHF. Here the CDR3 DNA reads TGTGCCAGCAGCCCGGACGGGACAGTCCGCTCCCTCCACTTT.

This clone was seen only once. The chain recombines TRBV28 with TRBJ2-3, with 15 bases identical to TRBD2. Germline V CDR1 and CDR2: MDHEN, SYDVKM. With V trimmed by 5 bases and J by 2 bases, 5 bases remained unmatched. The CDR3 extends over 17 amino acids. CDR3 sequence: CASSPGTSGGPTDTQYF. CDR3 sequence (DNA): TGTGCCAGCAGTCCCGGGACTAGCGGGGGGCCCACAGATACGCAGTATTTT.

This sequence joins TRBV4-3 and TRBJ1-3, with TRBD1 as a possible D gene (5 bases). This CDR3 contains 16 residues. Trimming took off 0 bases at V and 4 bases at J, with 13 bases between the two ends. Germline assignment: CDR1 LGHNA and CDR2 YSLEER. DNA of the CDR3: TGCGCCAGCAGCCAAGATAAAGGGACCGCGGGAAACACCATATATTTT. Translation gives CASSQDKGTAGNTIYF.

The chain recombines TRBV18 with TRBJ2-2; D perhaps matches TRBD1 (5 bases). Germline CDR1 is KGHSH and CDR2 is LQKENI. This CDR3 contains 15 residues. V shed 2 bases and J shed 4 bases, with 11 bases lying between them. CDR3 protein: CASSPYKGSTGELFF. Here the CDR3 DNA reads TGTGCCAGCTCACCATACAAGGGGTCCACCGGGGAGCTGTTTTTT.

DNA of the CDR3: TGTGCCAGCAGCGTAATGGGGGACTACGAGCAGTACTTC. Translation: CASSVMGDYEQYF. The V and J genes are TRBV9 and TRBJ2-7; the D gene could be TRBD1 or TRBD2 (5 bases each). CDR1 is SGDLS and CDR2 is YYNGEE in the germline V gene. The CDR3 consists of 13 residues. Trimming removed 1 base from V and 3 bases from J, with 8 bases in between.

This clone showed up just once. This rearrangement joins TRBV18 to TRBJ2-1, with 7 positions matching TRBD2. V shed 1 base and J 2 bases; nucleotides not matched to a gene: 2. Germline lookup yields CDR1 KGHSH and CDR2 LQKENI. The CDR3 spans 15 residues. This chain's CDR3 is CASSPQRGTYNEQFF. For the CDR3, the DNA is TGTGCCAGCTCACCACAGCGGGGTACCTACAATGAGCAGTTCTTC.

CDR3 in amino acids: CASSPAPGGTEEQYF. In nucleotides, the CDR3 is TGTGCCAGCAGCCCTGCCCCAGGGGGCACAGAGGAGCAGTACTTC. The chain is built from TRBV25-1 and TRBJ2-7, with 8 bases that match TRBD1. The junction had 14 bases not matched to a gene; V was cut back by 6 bases and J by 7 bases. In germline, CDR1 is MGHDK, CDR2 SYGVNS. This CDR3 has 15 residues.